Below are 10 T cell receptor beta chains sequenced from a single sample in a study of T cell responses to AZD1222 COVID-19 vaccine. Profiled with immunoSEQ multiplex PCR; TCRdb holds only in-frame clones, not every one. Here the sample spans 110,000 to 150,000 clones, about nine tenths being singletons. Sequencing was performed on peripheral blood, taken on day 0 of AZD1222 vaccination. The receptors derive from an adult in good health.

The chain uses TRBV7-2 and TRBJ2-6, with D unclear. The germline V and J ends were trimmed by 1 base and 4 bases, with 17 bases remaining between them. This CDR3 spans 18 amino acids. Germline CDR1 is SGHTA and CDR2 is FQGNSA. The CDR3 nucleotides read TGTGCCAGCAGCTTAGTATCAATTCCCAAAGGGGGGGCCAACGTCCTGACTTTC. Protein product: CASSLVSIPKGGANVLTF.

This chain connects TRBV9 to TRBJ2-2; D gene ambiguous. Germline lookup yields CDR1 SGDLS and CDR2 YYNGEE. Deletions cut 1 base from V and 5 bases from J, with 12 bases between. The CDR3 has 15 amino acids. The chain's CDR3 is CASSVQSLGTGELFF. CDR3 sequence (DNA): TGTGCCAGCAGCGTACAGTCTCTGGGAACCGGGGAGCTGTTTTTT.

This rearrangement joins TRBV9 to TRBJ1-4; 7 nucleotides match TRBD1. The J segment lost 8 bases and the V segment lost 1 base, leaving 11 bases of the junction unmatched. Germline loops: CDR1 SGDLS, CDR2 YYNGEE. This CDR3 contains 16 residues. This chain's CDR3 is CASSVRLGRGEEKLFF. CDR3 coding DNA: TGTGCCAGCAGCGTAAGATTGGGCAGGGGGGAAGAAAAACTGTTTTTT.

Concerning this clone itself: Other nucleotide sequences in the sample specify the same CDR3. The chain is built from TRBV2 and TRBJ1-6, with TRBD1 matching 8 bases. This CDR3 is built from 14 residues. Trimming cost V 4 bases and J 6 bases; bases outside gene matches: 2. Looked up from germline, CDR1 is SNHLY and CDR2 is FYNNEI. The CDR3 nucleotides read TGTGCCAGCAGTGTCACAGGGGGTAATTCACCCCTCCACTTT. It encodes CASSVTGGNSPLHF.

CDR3: CASLRSNSPLHF. CDR3 sequence (DNA): TGTGCCAGCCTGAGATCCAATTCACCCCTCCACTTT. The chain has TRBV2 and TRBJ1-6; D unresolved. V dropped 8 bases and J dropped 7 bases, with 9 bases sitting between them. This CDR3 has 12 residues. Looked up from germline, CDR1 is SNHLY and CDR2 is FYNNEI.

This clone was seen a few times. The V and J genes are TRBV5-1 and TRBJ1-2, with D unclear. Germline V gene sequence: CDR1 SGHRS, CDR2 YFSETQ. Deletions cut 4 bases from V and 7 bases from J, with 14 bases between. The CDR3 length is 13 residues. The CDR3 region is CASSTGLSGGYTF. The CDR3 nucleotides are TGCGCCAGCAGCACCGGCCTTTCAGGTGGCTACACCTTC.

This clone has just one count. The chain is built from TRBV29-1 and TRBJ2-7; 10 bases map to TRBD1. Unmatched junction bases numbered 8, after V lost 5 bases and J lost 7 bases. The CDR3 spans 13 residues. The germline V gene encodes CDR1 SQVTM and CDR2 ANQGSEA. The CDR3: CSVQTGGQGEQYF. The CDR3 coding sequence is TGCAGCGTTCAGACAGGGGGCCAAGGGGAGCAGTACTTC.

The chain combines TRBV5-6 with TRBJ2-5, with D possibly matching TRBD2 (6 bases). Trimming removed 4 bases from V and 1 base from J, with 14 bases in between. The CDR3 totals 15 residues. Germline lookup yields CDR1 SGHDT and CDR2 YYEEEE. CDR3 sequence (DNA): TGTGCCAGCAGCCCGGGGGTACACCTCCAAGAGACCCAGTACTTC. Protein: CASSPGVHLQETQYF.

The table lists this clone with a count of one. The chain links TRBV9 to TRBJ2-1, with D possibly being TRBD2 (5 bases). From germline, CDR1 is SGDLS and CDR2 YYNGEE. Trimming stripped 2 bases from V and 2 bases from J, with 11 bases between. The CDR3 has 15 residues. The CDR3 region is CASSVSGLTYNEQFF. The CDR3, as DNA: TGTGCCAGCAGCGTGAGCGGCCTAACCTACAATGAGCAGTTCTTC.

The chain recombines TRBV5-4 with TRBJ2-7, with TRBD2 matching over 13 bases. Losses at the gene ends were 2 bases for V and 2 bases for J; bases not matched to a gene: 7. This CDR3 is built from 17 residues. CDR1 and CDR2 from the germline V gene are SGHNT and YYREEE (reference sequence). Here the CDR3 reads CASSFAGTSGNPYEQYF. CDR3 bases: TGTGCCAGCAGCTTTGCCGGGACTAGCGGGAACCCCTACGAGCAGTACTTC.